Listed below are T cell receptor beta chains from one sample, sequenced in a study of T cell repertoires in ileal Crohn's disease. Assay used: immunoSEQ multiplex PCR; TCRdb lists only in-frame clones, some missing. The data hold 15,000 or so clones, with less than 80% observed a single time. Sequencing was performed on ileal tissue. Every receptor here comes from an adult with Crohn's disease. The CDR3 runs from the conserved cysteine through the conserved F or W. Each record gives: V gene, clone size, J gene, D gene, CDR3 protein, CDR3 DNA. A D gene is named only where the DNA matches it firmly. Size is stated for part of the rows, as once, few or many counts, or as a class when the clone is expanded.

>TRBV27|.|TRBJ1-1|.
CASSLSGRRVTEAFF
TGTGCCAGCAGTTTATCGGGGCGCCGGGTCACTGAAGCTTTCTTT
>TRBV7-2|few|TRBJ1-6|TRBD1
CASSSGQGAYNSPLHF
TGTGCCAGCAGCTCGGGACAGGGGGCCTATAATTCACCCCTCCACTTT
>TRBV2|.|TRBJ1-2|TRBD1
CASSDPGTGPNYGYTF
TGTGCCAGCAGTGACCCCGGGACAGGACCGAACTATGGCTACACCTTC
>TRBV6-4|.|TRBJ2-3|.
CASSDGGSTDTQYF
TGTGCCAGCAGTGACGGGGGGAGCACAGATACGCAGTATTTT
>TRBV4-2|.|TRBJ1-6|TRBD1
CASSQDVGTGSSPLHF
TGTGCCAGCAGCCAAGATGTAGGGACAGGGAGTTCACCCCTCCACTTT
>TRBV7-2|once|TRBJ2-3|.
CASSSLSSTDTQYF
TGTGCCAGCAGCTCCCTTTCTAGCACAGATACGCAGTATTTT
>TRBV11-2|.|TRBJ2-3|.
CASSLDGSTDTQYF
TGTGCCAGCAGCTTAGATGGTAGCACAGATACGCAGTATTTT
>TRBV6-5|once|TRBJ2-1|.
CASSYAGFNEQFF
TGTGCCAGCAGTTACGCGGGGTTCAATGAGCAGTTCTTC
>TRBV29-1|.|TRBJ1-4|.
CSVGDEKLFF
TGCAGCGTGGGAGATGAAAAACTGTTTTTT
>TRBV9|.|TRBJ1-2|.
CASSASGVGYTF
TGTGCCAGCAGCGCCTCAGGGGTCGGCTACACCTTC
>TRBV7-8|.|TRBJ1-2|TRBD1
CASSPYRDRGQRNYGYTF
TGTGCCAGCAGCCCATACCGGGACAGGGGGCAGAGGAACTATGGCTACACCTTC
>TRBV6-1|.|TRBJ1-1|.
CASRFGQLMNTEAFF
TGTGCCAGCAGGTTTGGACAGCTCATGAACACTGAAGCTTTCTTT
>TRBV5-6|few|TRBJ2-3|TRBD1
CASSLWGQGYDTQYF
TGTGCCAGCAGCTTGTGGGGACAGGGGTACGATACGCAGTATTTT
>TRBV9|.|TRBJ1-1|TRBD1
CASSAGTAGNTEAFF
TGTGCCAGCAGCGCCGGGACAGCGGGAAACACTGAAGCTTTCTTT
>TRBV5-1|.|TRBJ2-3|TRBD1
CASSLQGDGTDTQYF
TGCGCCAGCAGCTTACAGGGGGACGGCACAGATACGCAGTATTTT
>TRBV5-1|.|TRBJ2-3|TRBD1
CASRTGTGGTDTQYF
TGCGCCAGTAGGACCGGGACAGGGGGTACAGATACGCAGTATTTT
>TRBV9|medium-sized|TRBJ2-7|TRBD2
CASSAASRGDEQYF
TGTGCCAGCAGCGCCGCCTCTCGGGGGGACGAGCAGTACTTC
>TRBV7-6|.|TRBJ1-1|.
CASSRGLITEAFF
TGTGCCAGCAGCAGAGGACTGATCACTGAAGCTTTCTTT
>TRBV2|.|TRBJ1-5|.
CASSPGGSLNQPQHF
TGTGCCAGCAGCCCCGGGGGCAGTCTAAATCAGCCCCAGCATTTT
>TRBV2|.|TRBJ2-6|TRBD1
CASSVVLGTDIYTSGANVLTF
TGTGCCAGCAGTGTTGTCCTCGGGACAGATATTTATACCTCTGGGGCCAACGTCCTGACTTTC
>TRBV5-8|.|TRBJ1-2|.
CASSLEDTGMHGYTF
TGTGCCAGCAGCTTGGAAGATACAGGGATGCATGGCTACACCTTC
>TRBV30|once|TRBJ1-2|.
CAWSVEGTNYGYTF
TGTGCCTGGAGTGTAGAGGGGACTAACTATGGCTACACCTTC
>TRBV19|.|TRBJ1-3|TRBD1
CASSIGGQGSGNTIYF
TGTGCCAGTAGTATTGGAGGACAGGGCTCTGGAAACACCATATATTTT
>TRBV2|.|TRBJ1-1|.
CASSTGLNTEAFF
TGTGCCAGCAGTACAGGTTTGAACACTGAAGCTTTCTTT
>TRBV6-5|once|TRBJ1-1|.
CASRNRALNTEAFF
TGTGCCAGCAGAAACAGGGCCTTGAACACTGAAGCTTTCTTT
>TRBV6-5|.|TRBJ2-6|.
CASSHVYSGANVLTF
TGTGCCAGCAGTCACGTTTACTCTGGGGCCAACGTCCTGACTTTC
>TRBV18|.|TRBJ1-6|TRBD1
CASSPPDRDYNSPLHF
TGTGCCAGCTCACCACCGGACAGGGACTATAATTCACCCCTCCACTTT
>TRBV6-6|.|TRBJ1-1|TRBD1
CASRGTGWTEAFF
TGTGCCAGCAGGGGGACAGGGTGGACTGAAGCTTTCTTT
>TRBV14|.|TRBJ2-1|TRBD2
CASSTPSGSYNEQFF
TGTGCCAGCAGCACCCCTAGCGGATCCTACAATGAGCAGTTCTTC
>TRBV25-1|.|TRBJ1-1|.
CASSEHQGYNTEAFF
TGTGCCAGCAGTGAACACCAGGGTTACAACACTGAAGCTTTCTTT
>TRBV7-2|.|TRBJ1-1|TRBD1
CASSLDRGPEAFF
TGTGCCAGCAGCTTAGACAGGGGGCCGGAAGCTTTCTTT
>TRBV5-1|.|TRBJ1-1|.
CASSLSSPREAEAFF
TGCGCCAGCAGCTTGAGTTCTCCCAGAGAAGCTGAAGCTTTCTTT
>TRBV6-1|hyperexpanded|TRBJ2-7|.
CASSGRGSSYEQYF
TGTGCCAGCAGTGGACGGGGGAGCTCCTACGAGCAGTACTTC
>TRBV6-1|.|TRBJ1-2|.
CAISDGNRVSVGYTF
TGTGCCATCAGTGATGGGAACAGGGTGTCTGTAGGCTACACCTTC
>TRBV7-8|.|TRBJ2-5|TRBD1
CASSPRTGGLETQYF
TGTGCCAGCAGCCCCAGGACAGGGGGACTGGAGACCCAGTACTTC
>TRBV6-5|.|TRBJ1-2|.
CASSQTATGFYGYTF
TGTGCCAGCAGCCAGACGGCGACCGGGTTCTATGGCTACACCTTC
>TRBV2|.|TRBJ2-7|TRBD2
CASSEILAGAYEQYF
TGTGCCAGCAGTGAGATACTAGCGGGGGCCTACGAGCAGTACTTC